This T cell receptor beta chain was observed in a study of T cells expressing NK-cell markers. TCRdb re-called the 5' RACE reads and gives one entry per CDR3 protein, without DNA. Here the sample table reports some 600,000 distinct CDR3 sequences. CDR1 is DFQATT, CDR2 SNEGSKA, per germline (reference sequence). This CDR3 has 16 amino acids. This chain connects TRBV20-1 to TRBJ1-6. This TCR derives from a man in his late teens or twenties in good health. The sample consisted of blood T cells: a sorted CD56 or NKG2C T cell subset, CD4+ or CD8+ T cells, or bulk PBMC T cells (not recorded which). CDR3 loop: CSARRGGPQGTSPLHF.